These T cell receptor beta chains were read from a single sample in a study of blood T cells in healthy people across ages. TCRdb reprocessed the 5' RACE reads via MiXCR and lists one record per CDR3 protein. The sample holds some 1.7 million distinct CDR3 sequences, about 30% seen once. The sequenced sample was blood. The receptors were gathered from a woman in her 30s in good health. The CDR3 runs from the conserved cysteine through the conserved F or W. A D gene is named only where the DNA matches it firmly. Only some rows state a clone size, as once, few, many or a class for expanded clones.

clone_size: few
d_call: -
v_call: TRBV12-3/TRBV12-4
j_call: TRBJ1-2
cdr3_aa: CASSSPTYGYTF

clone_size: -
d_call: -
v_call: TRBV5-1
j_call: TRBJ2-1
cdr3_aa: CASSHLRLTEETQFF

clone_size: -
d_call: TRBD1
v_call: TRBV28
j_call: TRBJ2-4
cdr3_aa: CASSSGGLSIDKNIQYF

clone_size: many
d_call: -
v_call: TRBV7-2
j_call: TRBJ1-2
cdr3_aa: CAFKAWTANYGYTF

clone_size: -
d_call: -
v_call: TRBV7-8
j_call: TRBJ2-3
cdr3_aa: CASSPPVNADTQYF

clone_size: few
d_call: TRBD1
v_call: TRBV20-1
j_call: TRBJ2-7
cdr3_aa: CSAYRQGSSYEQYF

clone_size: many
d_call: -
v_call: TRBV12-3/TRBV12-4
j_call: TRBJ2-5
cdr3_aa: CASILSRETQYF

clone_size: once
d_call: TRBD1
v_call: TRBV9
j_call: TRBJ2-1
cdr3_aa: CASSVTGASLNEQFF

clone_size: -
d_call: -
v_call: TRBV6-5
j_call: TRBJ1-2
cdr3_aa: CASSGDRSGFYGYTF

clone_size: few
d_call: -
v_call: TRBV4-1
j_call: TRBJ1-2
cdr3_aa: CASSQPGTGKGAGYTF

clone_size: few
d_call: TRBD1
v_call: TRBV27
j_call: TRBJ2-5
cdr3_aa: CASSMTGLVAQYF

clone_size: few
d_call: -
v_call: TRBV2
j_call: TRBJ1-6
cdr3_aa: CASRDRGSPLHF

clone_size: -
d_call: TRBD1
v_call: TRBV6-5
j_call: TRBJ1-2
cdr3_aa: CASTDRVSGYTF

clone_size: once
d_call: -
v_call: TRBV7-2
j_call: TRBJ2-1
cdr3_aa: CTSRREPGPFSDEQFF

clone_size: many
d_call: -
v_call: TRBV29-1
j_call: TRBJ2-7
cdr3_aa: CSVERGIEQYF

clone_size: -
d_call: -
v_call: TRBV7-9
j_call: TRBJ2-5
cdr3_aa: CASSLGITKETQYF

clone_size: -
d_call: -
v_call: TRBV6-5
j_call: TRBJ1-5
cdr3_aa: CASSYWGAGTNQPQHF

clone_size: -
d_call: -
v_call: TRBV12-3/TRBV12-4
j_call: TRBJ2-1
cdr3_aa: CASSSTGTTQETQFF

clone_size: few
d_call: TRBD1
v_call: TRBV27
j_call: TRBJ2-1
cdr3_aa: CASSFSAPSDRGRRNEQFF

clone_size: few
d_call: -
v_call: TRBV7-3
j_call: TRBJ2-1
cdr3_aa: CASSLTRKHTLNEQFF

clone_size: -
d_call: TRBD1
v_call: TRBV20-1
j_call: TRBJ1-1
cdr3_aa: CSARPPDRGGTEAFF

clone_size: -
d_call: -
v_call: TRBV20-1
j_call: TRBJ2-3
cdr3_aa: CSAPNSRKDTDTQYF

clone_size: -
d_call: TRBD2
v_call: TRBV2
j_call: TRBJ2-4
cdr3_aa: CASRNPGLAGYNEQYF

clone_size: -
d_call: TRBD1
v_call: TRBV29-1
j_call: TRBJ1-2
cdr3_aa: CSVLSTGGGINYGYTF

clone_size: -
d_call: -
v_call: TRBV20-1
j_call: TRBJ1-5
cdr3_aa: CSARDQGHGGGVPQHF

clone_size: many
d_call: -
v_call: TRBV6-6
j_call: TRBJ2-1
cdr3_aa: CASSYGNEQFF

clone_size: few
d_call: -
v_call: TRBV2
j_call: TRBJ2-4
cdr3_aa: CASSEEGRLAKNIQYF

clone_size: once
d_call: -
v_call: TRBV11-2
j_call: TRBJ1-1
cdr3_aa: CASTLGTAFQGEAFF

clone_size: -
d_call: -
v_call: TRBV19
j_call: TRBJ1-2
cdr3_aa: CASSPGPLSYGYTF

clone_size: -
d_call: -
v_call: TRBV9
j_call: TRBJ2-1
cdr3_aa: CASSVDPVGANNEQFF

clone_size: few
d_call: -
v_call: TRBV2
j_call: TRBJ2-2
cdr3_aa: CASRAGAVTGELFF

clone_size: few
d_call: TRBD2
v_call: TRBV20-1
j_call: TRBJ2-1
cdr3_aa: CSAIRTSGSHEQFF

clone_size: -
d_call: TRBD1
v_call: TRBV7-2
j_call: TRBJ2-7
cdr3_aa: CASSQPKGQGAPSNEQYF

clone_size: many
d_call: -
v_call: TRBV10-3
j_call: TRBJ2-7
cdr3_aa: CAISEFVGPYEQYF

clone_size: -
d_call: TRBD1
v_call: TRBV29-1
j_call: TRBJ1-2
cdr3_aa: CSFRTGDYGYTF

clone_size: -
d_call: -
v_call: TRBV28
j_call: TRBJ1-5
cdr3_aa: CASNQGRGSNQSQHF

clone_size: -
d_call: TRBD2
v_call: TRBV7-2
j_call: TRBJ2-5
cdr3_aa: CASTVLAGDLSTGNEQYF

clone_size: few
d_call: -
v_call: TRBV10-3
j_call: TRBJ1-2
cdr3_aa: CAISGQANGYTF

clone_size: few
d_call: -
v_call: TRBV2
j_call: TRBJ1-1
cdr3_aa: CASSEGGFDTEAFF

clone_size: few
d_call: -
v_call: TRBV28
j_call: TRBJ2-1
cdr3_aa: CASSLSRKGRDEQFF

clone_size: many
d_call: -
v_call: TRBV9
j_call: TRBJ2-3
cdr3_aa: CASSVDGLLTDTQYF

clone_size: -
d_call: TRBD1
v_call: TRBV5-1
j_call: TRBJ2-7
cdr3_aa: CASSLQGAFNEQYF

clone_size: -
d_call: TRBD2
v_call: TRBV12-5
j_call: TRBJ2-5
cdr3_aa: CASGFGGRREQYF

clone_size: few
d_call: -
v_call: TRBV30
j_call: TRBJ1-2
cdr3_aa: CAWSGKTYTF

clone_size: -
d_call: TRBD2
v_call: TRBV7-3
j_call: TRBJ2-5
cdr3_aa: CASSLGTSGENQETQYF

clone_size: few
d_call: -
v_call: TRBV2
j_call: TRBJ2-7
cdr3_aa: CASYSGLGFEQYF

clone_size: few
d_call: -
v_call: TRBV19
j_call: TRBJ2-3
cdr3_aa: CASTDRTTQYF

clone_size: -
d_call: -
v_call: TRBV20-1
j_call: TRBJ2-1
cdr3_aa: CSASERSSYNEQFF

clone_size: -
d_call: -
v_call: TRBV7-2
j_call: TRBJ2-1
cdr3_aa: CASSLAARGSNEQFF